The 7 T cell receptor beta chains below all came from one sample that was sequenced in a study of blood T cell repertoires in COVID-19. TCRdb keeps only in-frame clones here, not all; method: immunoSEQ multiplex PCR. This sample has approximately 170,000 clones, with about 88% found just once. The sequencing input was peripheral blood. These receptors all come from a woman of 80 years or more in a cohort sampled during active or convalescent COVID-19.

This clone occurred a few times. The chain is built from TRBV3-1 (or the pseudogene TRBV3-2) and TRBJ1-5; 8 bases are a match to TRBD1. The CDR3 is 16 amino acids. V shed 0 bases and J 4 bases; nucleotides not matched to a gene: 5. The germline V gene encodes CDR1 LGHDT and CDR2 YNNKEL (reference sequence). The CDR3 bases are TGTGCCAGCAGCCAAGATCGACAGGGGTGGAATCAGCCCCAGCATTTT. It translates to CASSQDRQGWNQPQHF.

V gene TRBV5-1 combines with J gene TRBJ2-1, with 15 bases matching TRBD2. V was clipped by 4 bases and J by 14 bases; unmatched bases: 10. This CDR3 contains 15 residues. Germline V gives CDR1 SGHRS, CDR2 YFSETQ. CDR3 amino acids: CASSASGTSGGSEFF. The DNA of the CDR3 is TGCGCCAGCAGCGCCTCCGGGACTAGCGGGGGGTCGGAGTTCTTC. Drawing the rest from reference TRBV5-1 and TRBJ2-1, the complete variable domain is KAGVTQTPRYLIKTRGQQVTLSCSPISGHRSVSWYQQTPGQGLQFLFEYFSETQRNKGNFPGRFSGRQFSNSRSEMNVSTLELGDSALYLCASSASGTSGGSEFFGPGTRLTVL.

This clone showed up just once. The chain recombines TRBV7-9 with TRBJ2-7; the match to TRBD2 covers 13 bases. The CDR3 is 15 amino acids. V lost 5 bases and J lost 2; bases outside the gene matches: 3. Looked up from germline, CDR1 is SEHNR and CDR2 is FQNEAQ (reference sequence). The CDR3, as DNA: TGTGCCAGCAGCCGGGGACTAGCGGGGACCTACGAGCAGTACTTC. This codes for CASSRGLAGTYEQYF.

The gene calls are TRBV10-3 and TRBJ2-1, with a weak D call TRBD2 (7 bases). Germline CDR1 reads ENHRY; CDR2 reads SYGVKD. The ends were cut back, 11 bases at V and 4 bases at J, with 21 bases in the middle. The CDR3 length is 15 residues. CDR3 coding DNA: TGTGCCTCCACAGAGCCGGGGAGGGGGTACAATGAGCAGTTCTTC. This codes for CASTEPGRGYNEQFF.

The chain couples TRBV3-1 (or the pseudogene TRBV3-2) to TRBJ1-1, with D tentatively TRBD1 (6 bases). V was cut by 5 bases and J by 1 base, with 8 bases left in between. The V gene's germline CDR1 is LGHDT and CDR2 YNNKEL (reference sequence). This CDR3 has 13 amino acids. CDR3 nucleotides: TGTGCCAGCAGCTCACAGGGGAACACTGAAGCTTTCTTT. Translated: CASSSQGNTEAFF.

The chain has TRBV11-3 and TRBJ1-2; no definite D call. The CDR3 spans 14 residues. Per the germline V gene, CDR1 is SGHNT and CDR2 is YENEEA. V dropped 1 base and J dropped 6 bases, with 12 bases sitting between them. The CDR3 loop reads CASSLGLETDGYTF. The CDR3 DNA reads as TGTGCCAGCAGCTTAGGACTGGAGACGGATGGCTACACCTTC.

The CDR3 protein is CAIRTGTKNRYGYTF. The CDR3 DNA follows: TGTGCCATCAGAACCGGGACAAAGAATCGGTATGGCTACACCTTC. V gene TRBV10-3 combines with J gene TRBJ1-2; maybe TRBD1 (6 bases). The CDR3 contains 15 residues. Trimming removed 6 bases at V and 5 bases at J, with 19 bases between. From germline, CDR1 is ENHRY and CDR2 SYGVKD.